The rows below give T cell receptor beta chains drawn from one sample of a study of cytotoxic CD8 clonotypes in ibrutinib-treated CLL. This table comes from immunoSEQ multiplex PCR, and its TCRdb copy is limited to in-frame clones, with some not included. Of about 140,000 clones in the sample, 77% were seen once. Sample: PBMCs, taken after 12 months of ibrutinib treatment. These receptor sequences come from a human donor with chronic lymphocytic leukemia. CDR3s include the opening cysteine and the closing phenylalanine or tryptophan. The D gene is left open where the match is weak. The size entry is marked missing in some rows and otherwise reads once, few, many or a size class.

>TRBV7-6|TRBJ2-1|TRBD2|NA
TGTGCCAGCACTAGCGGGGGCCCCTCCTACAATGAGCAGTTCTTC
CASTSGGPSYNEQFF
>TRBV18|TRBJ2-1|TRBD2|NA
TGTGCCAGCTCACCGCCCGGACTAGCGGGCCGGGACAATGAGCAGTTCTTC
CASSPPGLAGRDNEQFF
>TRBV19|TRBJ1-5|NA|NA
TGTGCCAGTAGTAACAGTCGAAATCAGCCCCAGCATTTT
CASSNSRNQPQHF
>TRBV7-8|TRBJ1-5|NA|NA
TGTGCCAGCAGCTTAGTCGGGACTCACGCGTCTCAGCCCCAGCATTTT
CASSLVGTHASQPQHF
>TRBV7-2|TRBJ1-5|NA|NA
TGTGCCAGCAGCTCCGCGGGGGTAGTGGGGCAGCCCCAGCATTTT
CASSSAGVVGQPQHF
>TRBV18|TRBJ2-2|NA|NA
TGTGCCAGCTCACCTGGACAACACACCGGGGAGCTGTTTTTT
CASSPGQHTGELFF
>TRBV7-2|TRBJ2-1|NA|few
TGTGCCAGCAGTCCCACTAGGTTCTCCTACAATGAGCAGTTCTTC
CASSPTRFSYNEQFF
>TRBV7-2|TRBJ2-3|NA|NA
TGTGCCAGCCTAGTCGCGGGGGCCGATACGCAGTATTTT
CASLVAGADTQYF
>TRBV18|TRBJ2-5|NA|NA
TGTGCCAGCTCACCACCGAACAAAGAAGAGACCCAGTACTTC
CASSPPNKEETQYF
>TRBV6-6|TRBJ2-7|NA|NA
TGTGCCAGCAGTTACGTGTGGGGGGCGCGGACCTACGAGCAGTACTTC
CASSYVWGARTYEQYF
>TRBV13|TRBJ2-7|NA|NA
TGTGCCAGCAGCCGCGGCGCCTCCTACGAGCAGTACTTC
CASSRGASYEQYF
>TRBV28|TRBJ2-7|TRBD2|few
TGTGCCAGCAGCCCGCCTCTAGCGGGCAACTACGAGCAGTACTTC
CASSPPLAGNYEQYF
>TRBV5-6|TRBJ1-2|TRBD1|NA
TGTGCCAGCAGCCTCCAGGGGGCGCGCGGCTACACCTTC
CASSLQGARGYTF
>TRBV28|TRBJ1-3|TRBD1|NA
TGTGCCAGCAGTCGACCACAGGGGGGCAGCTCTGGAAACACCATATATTTT
CASSRPQGGSSGNTIYF
>TRBV27|TRBJ2-7|TRBD2|few
TGTGCCAGCAGTCTCCGACTAGCTCTTGGCGAGCAGTACTTC
CASSLRLALGEQYF
>TRBV4-1|TRBJ1-1|NA|NA
TGCGCCAGCAGCCAAGTTGCAGGGGAGGCTTTCTTT
CASSQVAGEAFF
>TRBV13|TRBJ2-7|NA|NA
TGTGCCAGCAGCTTGACAGGTAGAGCCTACGAGCAGTACTTC
CASSLTGRAYEQYF
>TRBV5-1|TRBJ2-4|TRBD1|once
TGCGCCAGCAGCTTGGATCAGGGGGAAAACATTCAGTACTTC
CASSLDQGENIQYF
>TRBV7-2|TRBJ1-2|TRBD1|NA
TGTGCCAGCAGCTTACGGGTAGGGCAGGGACAGGGCTACACCTTC
CASSLRVGQGQGYTF
>TRBV7-2|TRBJ1-2|TRBD1|NA
TGTGCCAGCATCCAACAGGGGGCTGACTATGGCTACACCTTC
CASIQQGADYGYTF
>TRBV20-1|TRBJ2-7|NA|NA
TGCAGTGCTAGCCTGCACTACGAGCAGTACTTC
CSASLHYEQYF
>TRBV27|TRBJ2-7|NA|NA
TGTGCCAGCAGGAGTCCCGGGGCCACCTACGAGCAGTACTTC
CASRSPGATYEQYF
>TRBV7-6|TRBJ1-3|NA|NA
TGTGCCAGCACTACCGCTCCGGGAAACACCATATATTTT
CASTTAPGNTIYF
>TRBV29-1|TRBJ1-2|TRBD1|NA
TGCAGCGGAGGACAGGGGGACGATGGCTACACCTTC
CSGGQGDDGYTF
>TRBV7-9|TRBJ2-6|NA|NA
TGTGCCAGCAGCTCAAGGGTGTCTGGGGCCAACGTCCTGACTTTC
CASSSRVSGANVLTF
>TRBV13|TRBJ2-7|TRBD2|NA
TGTGCCAGCAGAGCGGGACCTGGGCCGCACGAGCAGTACTTC
CASRAGPGPHEQYF